The clone carrying this T cell receptor (beta chain) was counted at least ten times. Individual cDNA molecules carried attached unique molecular identifiers. TCRdb fed the 5' RACE reads into MiXCR, producing one record per CDR3 protein. The table shows fewer than 100,000 distinct CDR3 sequences, with around 9.9% occurring only once. These data belong to a study of early T cells in non-severe SARS-CoV-2 infection. Germline V gene lookup returns CDR1 MNHNS and CDR2 SASEGT. V lost 8 bases and J 2 bases, leaving 11 bases between the germline ends. The CDR3 runs to 13 residues. The sequence was obtained from an adult who was a healthcare worker with PCR-confirmed SARS-CoV-2 infection or an uninfected control (not recorded which). The specimen was whole blood. V is TRBV6-1 and J is TRBJ2-3; D unresolved. DNA of the CDR3: TGTGCCAGCTACCACGAGACCACAGATACGCAGTATTTT. Translated, it gives CASYHETTDTQYF.